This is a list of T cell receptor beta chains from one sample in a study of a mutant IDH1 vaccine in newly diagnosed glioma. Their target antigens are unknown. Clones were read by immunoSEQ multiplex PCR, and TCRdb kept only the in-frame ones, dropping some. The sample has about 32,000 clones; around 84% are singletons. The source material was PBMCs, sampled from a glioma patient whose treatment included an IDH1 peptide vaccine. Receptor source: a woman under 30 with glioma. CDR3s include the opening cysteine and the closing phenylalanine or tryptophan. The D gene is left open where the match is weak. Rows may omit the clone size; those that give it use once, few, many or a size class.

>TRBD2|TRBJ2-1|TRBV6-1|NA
TGTGCCAGCAGTGAACTAGCGGGAGGGTTTGGTGAGCAGTTCTTC
CASSELAGGFGEQFF
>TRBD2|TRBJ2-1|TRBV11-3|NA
TGTGCCAGCAGCTTAATCCTAGCGGGGGGTAATGAGCAGTTCTTC
CASSLILAGGNEQFF
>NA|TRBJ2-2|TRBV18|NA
TGTGCCAGCTCACCAAGGGCTATCGGGGAGCTGTTTTTT
CASSPRAIGELFF
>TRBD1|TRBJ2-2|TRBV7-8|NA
TGTGCCAGCAGCCGTTCCGGGACAGCGGCCACCGGGGAGCTGTTTTTT
CASSRSGTAATGELFF
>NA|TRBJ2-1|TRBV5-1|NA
TGCGCCAGCAGCTTGGCAGGGACGGAGGGGTTCTTC
CASSLAGTEGFF
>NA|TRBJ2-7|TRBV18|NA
TGTGCCAGCTCACCAGAGCTTTACTACGAGCAGTACTTC
CASSPELYYEQYF
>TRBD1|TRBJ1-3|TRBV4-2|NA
TGTGCCAGCAGCAGCACCGGGACAGATGTTTATTCTGGAAACACCATATATTTT
CASSSTGTDVYSGNTIYF
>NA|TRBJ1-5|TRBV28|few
TGTGCCAGCATTAAGAACGGAGGTGGCAATCAGCCCCAGCATTTT
CASIKNGGGNQPQHF
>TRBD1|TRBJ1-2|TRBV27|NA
TGTGCCAGCAGTTTATCGGACAGGGCGGATGGCTACACCTTC
CASSLSDRADGYTF
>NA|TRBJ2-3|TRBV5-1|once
TGCGCCAGCAGCTTGTATTCGGATACCTCGACTAGCACAGATACGCAGTATTTT
CASSLYSDTSTSTDTQYF
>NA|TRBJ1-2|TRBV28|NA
TGTGCCAGCAGTTGGGGAGGGAGATACTATGGCTACACCTTC
CASSWGGRYYGYTF
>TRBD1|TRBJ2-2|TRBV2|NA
TGTGCAGGGGACAGGGGGGACACCGGGGAGCTGTTTTTT
CAGDRGDTGELFF
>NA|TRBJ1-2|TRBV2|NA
TGTGCCAGCAGTGGAGGGACGAAGGCAACCTATGGCTACACCTTC
CASSGGTKATYGYTF
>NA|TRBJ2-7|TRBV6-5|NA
TGTGCCAGCACCCTCTTGTGGGGGGACTACGAGCAGTACTTC
CASTLLWGDYEQYF
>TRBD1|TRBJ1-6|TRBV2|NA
TGTGCCAGCAGCGACAGGGGGACGGGTTCACCCCTCCACTTT
CASSDRGTGSPLHF
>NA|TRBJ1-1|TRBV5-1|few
TGCGCCAGCAGCTTGGCCGGGATGAACACTGAAGCTTTCTTT
CASSLAGMNTEAFF
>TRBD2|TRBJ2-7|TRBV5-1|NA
TGCGCCAGCAGCTTGGAAGCGGGGTACCTCTACGAGCAGTACTTC
CASSLEAGYLYEQYF
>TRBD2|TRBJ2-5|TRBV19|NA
TGTGCCAGCCAAGGGAGGGTCGGGGAGACCCAGTACTTC
CASQGRVGETQYF
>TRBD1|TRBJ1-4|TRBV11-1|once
TGTGCCAGCAGCATTGGGACAGAAAATGAAAAACTGTTTTTT
CASSIGTENEKLFF
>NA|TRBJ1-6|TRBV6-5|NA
TGTGCCAGCAGCGTTCCGGGAGGCGGGAATTCACCCCTCCACTTT
CASSVPGGGNSPLHF
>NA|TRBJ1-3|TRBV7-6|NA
TGTGCCAGCAGCTTAGCTATGTTTAGCTCTGGAAACACCATATATTTT
CASSLAMFSSGNTIYF
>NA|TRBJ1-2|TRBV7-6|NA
TGTGCCAGCAGCCCGGGACTCAACTATGGCTACACCTTC
CASSPGLNYGYTF
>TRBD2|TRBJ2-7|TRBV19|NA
TGTGCCAGTAGTACCGCGACTAGCGGGGGTGCTAACATCTACGAGCAGTACTTC
CASSTATSGGANIYEQYF
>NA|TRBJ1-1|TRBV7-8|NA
TGTGCCAGCAGCCAAACCATGAACACTGAAGCTTTCTTT
CASSQTMNTEAFF
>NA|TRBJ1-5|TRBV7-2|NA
TGTGCCAGCAGCTTAGGAGGTGCTGGGAGGCAGCCCCAGCATTTT
CASSLGGAGRQPQHF
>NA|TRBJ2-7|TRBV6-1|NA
TGTGCCAGCAGTGAAGTTTCGGGGACACGAATTACCTACGAGCAGTACTTC
CASSEVSGTRITYEQYF
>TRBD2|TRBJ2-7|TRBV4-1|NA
TGCGCCAGCAGCCAAGAGGCTAGCGGGGGGTCGGGACAGTACTTC
CASSQEASGGSGQYF
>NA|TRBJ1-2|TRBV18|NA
TGTGCCAGCTCACCCGGGGCCGGAAACTATGGCTACACCTTC
CASSPGAGNYGYTF
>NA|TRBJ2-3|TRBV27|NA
TGTGCCAGCAGTTCCGGGTTCGACACAGATACGCAGTATTTT
CASSSGFDTDTQYF
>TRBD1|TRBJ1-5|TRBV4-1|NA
TGCGCCAGCAGCCAAGCAGGGACAGGGGGAAGCAATCAGCCCCAGCATTTT
CASSQAGTGGSNQPQHF
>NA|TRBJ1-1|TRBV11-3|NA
TGTGCCAGCAGTCCCAGGGGCTGGGACACTGAAGCTTTCTTT
CASSPRGWDTEAFF
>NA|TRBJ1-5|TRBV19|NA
TGTGCCAGTAGTATCCCGGGCCTCTTTGAGCCCCAGCATTTT
CASSIPGLFEPQHF
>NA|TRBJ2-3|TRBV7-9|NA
TGTGCCAGCAGCCCATGGACTAGCACAGATACGCAGTATTTT
CASSPWTSTDTQYF
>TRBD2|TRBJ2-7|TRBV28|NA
TGTGCCAGCACAGGCGGGGGGGCTCTTGATTACGAGCAGTACTTC
CASTGGGALDYEQYF
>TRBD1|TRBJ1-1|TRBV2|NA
TGTGCCAGCAGGCCGACAGGGGTGAACACTGAAGCTTTCTTT
CASRPTGVNTEAFF
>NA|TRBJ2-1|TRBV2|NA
TGTGCCAGCAGGGGCCTTTCAGAGCAGTTCTTC
CASRGLSEQFF
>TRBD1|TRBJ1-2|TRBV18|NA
TGTGCCAGCTCACCAGGGACAGCGGAAATAATTGGCTACACCTTC
CASSPGTAEIIGYTF
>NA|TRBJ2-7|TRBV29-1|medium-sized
TGCAGCGTTGGACAACAGGGCTACGAGCAGTACTTC
CSVGQQGYEQYF
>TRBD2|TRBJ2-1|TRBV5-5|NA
TGTGCCAGCAGCTTGTTAGCGGGATACAATGAGCAGTTCTTC
CASSLLAGYNEQFF
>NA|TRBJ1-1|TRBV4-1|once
TGCGCCAGCAGCCACGACCGCGCTTCTGAAGCTTTCTTT
CASSHDRASEAFF
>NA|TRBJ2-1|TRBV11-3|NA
TGTGCCAGCAGTCTGGTTTCCTACAATGAGCAGTTCTTC
CASSLVSYNEQFF
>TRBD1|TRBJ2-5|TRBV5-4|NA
TGTGCCAGCAGCGTGAAACCGGGACAGAGCCTGGAGACCCAGTACTTC
CASSVKPGQSLETQYF
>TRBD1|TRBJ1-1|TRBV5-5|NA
TGTGCCAGCAGCTTGTCAGGGGGCTTGACTGAAGCTTTCTTT
CASSLSGGLTEAFF
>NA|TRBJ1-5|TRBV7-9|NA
TGTGCCAGCAGCCCCACGGCCCTGGATCAGCCCCAGCATTTT
CASSPTALDQPQHF
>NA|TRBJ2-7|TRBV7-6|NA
TGTGCCAGCCGACCACTAGGAGTGGTCGAGCAGTACTTC
CASRPLGVVEQYF
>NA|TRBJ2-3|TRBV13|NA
TGTGCCAGCAGCTCGACCGGTGAGAGCACAGATACGCAGTATTTT
CASSSTGESTDTQYF
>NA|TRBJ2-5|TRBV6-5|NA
TGTGCCAGCAGTTACCGTAAAGAGACCCAGTACTTC
CASSYRKETQYF
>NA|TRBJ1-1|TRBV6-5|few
TGTGCCAGCAGCCTCCTGGACCTGAACACTGAAGCTTTCTTT
CASSLLDLNTEAFF
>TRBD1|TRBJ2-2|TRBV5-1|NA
TGCGCCAGCAGCTTACGACAGGGGGCTTCCGGGGAGCTGTTTTTT
CASSLRQGASGELFF
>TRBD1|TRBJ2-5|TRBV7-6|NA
TGTGCCAGCAGCTTCACGGACAGGGAAATAGAGACCCAGTACTTC
CASSFTDREIETQYF
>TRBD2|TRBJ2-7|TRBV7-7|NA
TGTGCTAGCAGCTCGGGTGGGGCGGGAGGCGGGTACGAGCAGTACTTC
CASSSGGAGGGYEQYF
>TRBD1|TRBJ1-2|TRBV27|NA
TGTGCCAGCAGGATTTCACAGGGGGTGAGCTATGGCTACACCTTC
CASRISQGVSYGYTF
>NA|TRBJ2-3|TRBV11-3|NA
TGTGCCAGCAGCTTAGAAGGGGGTACGCAGTATTTT
CASSLEGGTQYF
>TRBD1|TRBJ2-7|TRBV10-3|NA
TGTGCCATCAGTGAGTCTGGACAGGGAACCTACGAGCAGTACTTC
CAISESGQGTYEQYF
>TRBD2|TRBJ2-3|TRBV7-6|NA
TGTGCCAGCAGCTTAGGGACTAGCGGGAGTTCTAATACGCAGTATTTT
CASSLGTSGSSNTQYF
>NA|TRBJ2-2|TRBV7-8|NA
TGTGCCAGCAGCTTCGGGGACGGGAACACCGGGGAGCTGTTTTTT
CASSFGDGNTGELFF